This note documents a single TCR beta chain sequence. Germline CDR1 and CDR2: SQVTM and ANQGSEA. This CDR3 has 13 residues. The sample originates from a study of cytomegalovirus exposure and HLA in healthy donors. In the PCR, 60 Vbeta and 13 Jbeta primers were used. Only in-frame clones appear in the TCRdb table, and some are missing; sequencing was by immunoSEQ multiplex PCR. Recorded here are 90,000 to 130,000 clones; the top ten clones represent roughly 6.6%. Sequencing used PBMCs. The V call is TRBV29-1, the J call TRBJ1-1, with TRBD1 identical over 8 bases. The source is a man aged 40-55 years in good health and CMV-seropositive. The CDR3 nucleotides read TGCAGATCCTCGGACAGGGAAGGCACTGAAGCTTTCTTT. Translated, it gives CRSSDREGTEAFF.